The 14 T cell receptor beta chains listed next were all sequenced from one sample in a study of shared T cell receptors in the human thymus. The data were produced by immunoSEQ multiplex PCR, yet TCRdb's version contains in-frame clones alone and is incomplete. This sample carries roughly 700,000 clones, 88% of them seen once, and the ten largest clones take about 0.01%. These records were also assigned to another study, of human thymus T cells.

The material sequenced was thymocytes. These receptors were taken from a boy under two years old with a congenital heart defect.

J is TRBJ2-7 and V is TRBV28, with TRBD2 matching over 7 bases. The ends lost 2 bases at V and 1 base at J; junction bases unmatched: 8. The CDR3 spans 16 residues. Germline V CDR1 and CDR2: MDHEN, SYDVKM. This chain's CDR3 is CASSLKSGIFSYEQYF. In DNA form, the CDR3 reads TGTGCCAGCAGTTTAAAAAGCGGGATCTTTTCCTACGAGCAGTACTTC.

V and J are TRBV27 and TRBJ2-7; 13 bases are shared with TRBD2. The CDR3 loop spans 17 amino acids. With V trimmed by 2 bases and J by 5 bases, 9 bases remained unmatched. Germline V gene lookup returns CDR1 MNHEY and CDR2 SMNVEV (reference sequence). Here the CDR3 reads CASSLRTSGSRSHEQYF. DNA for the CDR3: TGTGCCAGCAGTTTAAGGACTAGCGGGAGTCGTTCCCACGAGCAGTACTTC.

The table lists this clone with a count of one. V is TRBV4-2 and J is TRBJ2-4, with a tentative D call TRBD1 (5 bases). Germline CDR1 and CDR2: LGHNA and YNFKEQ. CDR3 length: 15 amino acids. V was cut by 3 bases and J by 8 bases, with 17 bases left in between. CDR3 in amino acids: CASSHRKGQADIQYF. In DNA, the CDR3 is TGTGCCAGCAGCCACCGAAAGGGGCAGGCGGACATTCAGTACTTC.

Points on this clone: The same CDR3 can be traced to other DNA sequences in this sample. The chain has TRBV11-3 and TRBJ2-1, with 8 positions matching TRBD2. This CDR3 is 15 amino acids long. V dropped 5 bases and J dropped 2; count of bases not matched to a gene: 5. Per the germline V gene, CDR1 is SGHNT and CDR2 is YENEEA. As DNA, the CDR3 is TGTGCCAGCAGCCCCTTAGCGGGAACCTACAATGAGCAGTTCTTC. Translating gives CASSPLAGTYNEQFF. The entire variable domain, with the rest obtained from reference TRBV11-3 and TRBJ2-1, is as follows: EAGVVQSPRYKIIEKKQPVAFWCNPISGHNTLYWYLQNLGQGPELLIRYENEEAVDDSQLPKDRFSAERLKGVDSTLKIQPAELGDSAVYLCASSPLAGTYNEQFFGPGTRLTVL.

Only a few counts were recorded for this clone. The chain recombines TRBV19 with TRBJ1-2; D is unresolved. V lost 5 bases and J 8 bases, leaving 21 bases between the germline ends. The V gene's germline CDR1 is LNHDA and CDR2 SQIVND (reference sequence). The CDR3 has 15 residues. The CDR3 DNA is TGTGCCAGTAGTCCTCACGCGTCCTCCCCCATGGGCTACACCTTC. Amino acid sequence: CASSPHASSPMGYTF.

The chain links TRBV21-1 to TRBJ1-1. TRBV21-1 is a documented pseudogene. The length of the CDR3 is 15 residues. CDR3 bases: TGTGCCAGCAGCAAAGCGCGGGGGACCAACACTGAAGCTTTCTTT. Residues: CASSKARGTNTEAFF.

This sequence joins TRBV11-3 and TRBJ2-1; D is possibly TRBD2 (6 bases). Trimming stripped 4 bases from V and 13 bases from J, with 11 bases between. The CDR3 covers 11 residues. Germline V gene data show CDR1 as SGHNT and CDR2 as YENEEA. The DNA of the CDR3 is TGTGCCAGCAGCTCCCAGGGACTTCAGTTCTTC. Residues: CASSSQGLQFF.

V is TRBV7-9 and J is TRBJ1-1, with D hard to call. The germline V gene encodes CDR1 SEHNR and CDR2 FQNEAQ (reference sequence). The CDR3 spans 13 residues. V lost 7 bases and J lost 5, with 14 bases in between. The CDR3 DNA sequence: TGTGCCAGCACCACACGGGAGGGTACTGAAGCTTTCTTT. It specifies CASTTREGTEAFF.

This CDR3 is CASSVGRENSYNEQFF. In DNA, the CDR3 is TGTGCCAGCAGTGTAGGGCGGGAGAATTCCTACAATGAGCAGTTCTTC. This chain links TRBV2 with TRBJ2-1; 7 nucleotides line up with TRBD2. Germline CDR1 SNHLY, CDR2 FYNNEI. This CDR3 is built from 16 residues. The V and J ends lost 4 bases and 1 base, in that order; junction bases with no gene match: 7.

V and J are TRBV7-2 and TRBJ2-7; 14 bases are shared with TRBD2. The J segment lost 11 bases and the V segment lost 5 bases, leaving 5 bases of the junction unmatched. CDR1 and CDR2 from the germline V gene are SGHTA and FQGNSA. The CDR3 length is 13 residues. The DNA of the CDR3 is TGTGCCAGCAGCCGGGGACTAGCGGGAGAGGAGTACTTC. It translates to CASSRGLAGEEYF. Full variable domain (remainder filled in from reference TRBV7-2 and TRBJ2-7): GAGVSQSPSNKVTEKGKDVELRCDPISGHTALYWYRQSLGQGLEFLIYFQGNSAPDKSGLPSDRFSAERTGGSVSTLTIQRTQQEDSAVYLCASSRGLAGEEYFGPGTRLTVT.

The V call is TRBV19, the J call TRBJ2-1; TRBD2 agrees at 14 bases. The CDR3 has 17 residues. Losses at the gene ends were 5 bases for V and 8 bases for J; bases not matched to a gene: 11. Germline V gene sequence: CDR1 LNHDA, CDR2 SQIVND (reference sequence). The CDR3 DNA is TGTGCCAGTAGTCCGCCCGGGACTAGCGGGAGTGGAGATGAGCAGTTCTTC. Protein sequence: CASSPPGTSGSGDEQFF. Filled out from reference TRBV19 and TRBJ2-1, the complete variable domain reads DGGITQSPKYLFRKEGQNVTLSCEQNLNHDAMYWYRQDPGQGLRLIYYSQIVNDFQKGDIAEGYSVSREKKESFPLTVTSAQKNPTAFYLCASSPPGTSGSGDEQFFGPGTRLTVL.

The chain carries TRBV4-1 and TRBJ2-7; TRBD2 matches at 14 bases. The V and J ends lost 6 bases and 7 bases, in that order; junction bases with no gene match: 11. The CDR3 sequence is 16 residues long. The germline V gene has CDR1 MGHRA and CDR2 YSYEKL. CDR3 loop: CASSPGPTSGRGEQYF. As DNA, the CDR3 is TGCGCCAGCAGTCCTGGCCCGACTAGCGGGAGGGGAGAGCAGTACTTC.

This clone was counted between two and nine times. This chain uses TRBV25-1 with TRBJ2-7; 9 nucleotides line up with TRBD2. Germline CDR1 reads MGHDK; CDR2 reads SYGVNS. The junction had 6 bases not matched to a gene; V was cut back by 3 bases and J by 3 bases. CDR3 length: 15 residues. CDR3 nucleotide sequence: TGTGCCAGCAGTGACAGGCGGGAGGGTTTCTACGAGCAGTACTTC. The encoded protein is CASSDRREGFYEQYF.

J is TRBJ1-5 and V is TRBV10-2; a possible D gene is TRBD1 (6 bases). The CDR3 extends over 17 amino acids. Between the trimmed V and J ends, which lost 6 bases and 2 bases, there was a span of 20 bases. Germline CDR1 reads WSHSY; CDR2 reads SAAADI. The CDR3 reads CASSRDTPGFGNQPQHF. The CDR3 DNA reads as TGCGCCAGCAGCCGGGACACCCCGGGTTTTGGCAATCAGCCCCAGCATTTT.